Listed here are 24 T cell receptor beta chains from one sample, sequenced in a study of cytomegalovirus exposure and HLA in healthy donors (dated by TCRdb to about 2017). The library was obtained by the immunoSEQ multiplex PCR assay. A mixture of 60 forward primers for TCR Vbeta segments and 13 reverse primers for TCR Jbeta segments was used in the multiplex PCR. As stored in TCRdb, this immuneACCESS dataset retains in-frame rearrangements with V and J assigned. A fraction of the clones does not appear; measured against another copy, unresolved V genes explain less than half of the discrepancy, and the remainder lacks a known reason. The sample table records 150,000 to 200,000 clones; roughly 80% of these occur just once. In total, the top ten clones hold 4.5% to 7.5% of the sample. The source material was PBMCs. The origin of the receptors is a woman aged 25-40 years in good health and CMV-seropositive.

The V and J genes are TRBV9 and TRBJ2-1, with D possibly being TRBD1 (6 bases). The CDR3 is 16 amino acids. The germline gives CDR1 SGDLS, CDR2 YYNGEE. V lost 4 bases, J lost 1 base, and 15 bases lay in between. The CDR3 region is CASSKRTATSYNEQFF. The CDR3 region has the DNA TGTGCCAGCAGCAAAAGGACAGCCACTTCCTACAATGAGCAGTTCTTC.

The CDR3 DNA follows: TGTGCCAGCAGCTTGAGGGGAAGCGCTGAAGCTTTCTTT. Translated: CASSLRGSAEAFF. The chain carries TRBV5-6 and TRBJ1-1; D may be TRBD1 (5 bases). Germline V gives CDR1 SGHDT, CDR2 YYEEEE. The CDR3 spans 13 residues. The germline V and J ends were trimmed by 1 base and 6 bases, with 10 bases remaining between them.

The sample holds one count of this clone. This sequence joins TRBV28 and TRBJ2-2; TRBD2 matches at 7 bases. This CDR3 contains 16 residues. The V and J ends lost 6 bases and 1 base, in that order; junction bases with no gene match: 8. Germline loops: CDR1 MDHEN, CDR2 SYDVKM. The CDR3 spells CASSRSSGVNTGELFF. CDR3 nucleotides: TGTGCCAGCAGCCGGAGCAGCGGGGTGAACACCGGGGAGCTGTTTTTT.

About this clone itself: One end of the junction varies from germline; a read error may be responsible. The chain joins TRBV7-9 to TRBJ1-2, with 7 bases lining up with TRBD1. This CDR3 comprises 13 residues. CDR1 is SEHNR and CDR2 is FQNEAQ in the germline V gene (reference sequence). The DNA of the CDR3 is TGTGCCAGCAGCTTAGGGGACAGCCCAATCCTCCCCTTC. Protein product: CASSLGDSPILPF.

This clone turned up a few times. The chain employs TRBV6-4 and TRBJ2-7; D perhaps matches TRBD2 (7 bases). The CDR3 consists of 15 residues. V was pared by 5 bases and J by 3 bases, with 17 bases between. Germline V lookup: CDR1 MRHNA, CDR2 SNTAGT. The CDR3 region is CASSYYLGGVYEQYF. The CDR3 DNA reads as TGTGCCAGCAGTTACTACCTAGGGGGGGTCTACGAGCAGTACTTC.

The rearrangement uses TRBV18 and TRBJ2-3; a weak D match, TRBD1 (6 bases). The V gene's germline CDR1 is KGHSH and CDR2 LQKENI. This CDR3 comprises 15 residues. V gave up 3 bases and J gave up 2 bases, with 12 bases separating them. The CDR3 nucleotides are TGTGCCAGCTCACCCAGACAGGTTTCCACAGATACGCAGTATTTT. This encodes CASSPRQVSTDTQYF.

The chain recombines TRBV7-9 with TRBJ2-5; D uncertain. Trimming stripped 1 base from V and 3 bases from J, with 6 bases between. The CDR3 totals 13 residues. Germline values: CDR1 SEHNR, CDR2 FQNEAQ (reference sequence). The CDR3 nucleotides read TGTGCCAGCAGCTTAGACAGCAAAGAGACCCAGTACTTC. Translation: CASSLDSKETQYF.

The V gene is TRBV27, the J gene TRBJ2-7, with a possible D match to TRBD2 (7 bases). Germline V gives CDR1 MNHEY, CDR2 SMNVEV (reference sequence). V lost 5 bases, J lost 4 bases, and 18 bases lay in between. The CDR3 runs 15 residues. CDR3 nucleotides: TGTGCCAGCAGTATCATGCAGGGAGGGACATACGAGCAGTACTTC. Amino acid sequence: CASSIMQGGTYEQYF.

CDR3 nucleotides: TGTGCCAGTAATTGGCGGGATGGGCCCCAGCATTTT. It encodes CASNWRDGPQHF. This sequence joins TRBV19 and TRBJ1-5; D unclear. V dropped 7 bases and J dropped 9 bases, with 13 bases sitting between them. CDR1 and CDR2 (germline): LNHDA, SQIVND (reference sequence). This CDR3 is 12 amino acids long.

This clone was observed once. This chain's CDR3 is CSGTSGTQYF. CDR3 DNA: TGCAGCGGGACTAGCGGGACCCAGTACTTC. The V gene is TRBV29-1, the J gene TRBJ2-5; 10 bases map to TRBD2. Germline trimming cut 7 bases from V and 7 bases from J; bases unmatched to any gene: 0. Germline lookup yields CDR1 SQVTM and CDR2 ANQGSEA. The CDR3 contains 10 residues.

The genes are TRBV2 and TRBJ1-5; 8 nucleotides align to TRBD1. Per the germline V gene, CDR1 is SNHLY and CDR2 is FYNNEI. J was trimmed by 1 base and V by 4 bases; bases with no gene match: 3. The length of the CDR3 is 15 residues. CDR3 loop: CASSVQGASNQPQHF. The DNA for the CDR3 is TGTGCCAGCAGTGTCCAGGGGGCGAGCAATCAGCCCCAGCATTTT.

The chain has TRBV25-1 and TRBJ2-5, with TRBD1 matching over 9 bases. The DNA end is a closer match to TRBJ2-7, so the J assignment may be wrong. CDR3 length: 14 residues. CDR1 and CDR2 from the germline V gene are MGHDK and SYGVNS. The CDR3, as DNA: TGTGCCAGCAGGAAAACAGGGGGCGGGTACGAGCAGTACTTC. This encodes CASRKTGGGYEQYF.

The rearrangement joins TRBV15 to TRBJ2-7; TRBD1 is a possible D gene (6 bases). The CDR3 extends over 13 amino acids. V gave up 3 bases and J gave up 7 bases, with 13 bases separating them. The germline gives CDR1 LNHNV, CDR2 YYDKDF (reference sequence). CDR3: CATSRRTVQEQYF. In DNA, the CDR3 is TGTGCCACCAGCAGGAGGACAGTGCAAGAGCAGTACTTC.

The chain is built from TRBV6-1 and TRBJ2-7; D is perhaps TRBD1 (5 bases). This CDR3 has 16 residues. Germline V CDR1 and CDR2: MNHNS, SASEGT. Trimming pared 3 bases from V and 1 base from J, leaving 16 bases between. The CDR3 coding sequence is TGTGCCAGCAGTGACTGGGGCAGGTTTAATTCCTACGAGCAGTACTTC. Its protein is CASSDWGRFNSYEQYF.

The rearrangement uses TRBV29-1 and TRBJ2-3, with 16 bases aligning to TRBD2. Germline V gene lookup returns CDR1 SQVTM and CDR2 ANQGSEA. The CDR3 consists of 15 residues. V lost 6 bases and J lost 5; bases outside the gene matches: 5. The CDR3 DNA reads TGCAGCGTGGGGACTAGCGGGGGGGCTCGAGATACGCAGTATTTT. Its translation: CSVGTSGGARDTQYF.

The CDR3 loop is CASSFPSYEQYF. The CDR3 nucleotides are TGTGCCAGCAGCTTCCCGTCCTACGAGCAGTACTTC. The chain combines TRBV7-9 with TRBJ2-7; D is unresolved. V lost 3 bases, J lost 1 base, and 4 bases lay in between. Germline V gene lookup returns CDR1 SEHNR and CDR2 FQNEAQ (reference sequence). CDR3 size: 12 residues.

The rearrangement uses TRBV29-1 and TRBJ2-3, with D unclear. V lost 6 bases and J lost 0, with 7 bases in between. The CDR3 is 12 residues long. Germline CDR1 reads SQVTM; CDR2 reads ANQGSEA. This CDR3 is CSVSLSTDTQYF. CDR3 sequence (DNA): TGCAGCGTCTCCCTGAGCACAGATACGCAGTATTTT.

This clone was seen a few times. A junction end diverges from the germline sequence, so it may reflect a read error. The rearrangement joins TRBV7-9 to TRBJ1-5; D gene ambiguous. The germline V gene has CDR1 SEHNR and CDR2 FQNEAQ (reference sequence). The length of the CDR3 is 13 residues. CDR3 loop: CSSSLRSEEPQHF. In nucleotides, the CDR3 is TGTTCCAGCAGCTTACGCAGCGAGGAGCCCCAGCATTTT.

The J gene is TRBJ1-1, the V gene TRBV6-6, with D maybe TRBD1 (5 bases). Deletions cut 2 bases from V and 4 bases from J, with 14 bases between. The CDR3 is 15 amino acids. Germline assignment: CDR1 MNHNY and CDR2 SVGAGI (reference sequence). The CDR3 region is CASSYPAVGGTEAFF. In nucleotides, the CDR3 is TGTGCCAGCAGTTACCCAGCGGTCGGGGGCACTGAAGCTTTCTTT.

V usage is TRBV15 and J usage is TRBJ2-5, with 7 bases fitting TRBD1. CDR1 is LNHNV, CDR2 YYDKDF, per germline (reference sequence). J was trimmed by 5 bases and V by 3 bases; bases with no gene match: 6. The CDR3 is 14 amino acids. Here the CDR3 reads CATSRTGSGETQYF. The CDR3, as DNA: TGTGCCACCAGCAGGACAGGGTCCGGGGAGACCCAGTACTTC.

This clone was seen more than once but under ten times. The CDR3 reads CSAREDWELFF. CDR3 DNA: TGCAGTGCTAGAGAGGACTGGGAGCTGTTTTTT. The chain is built from TRBV20-1 and TRBJ2-2; a weak D match, TRBD2 (5 bases). Germline assignment: CDR1 DFQATT and CDR2 SNEGSKA (reference sequence). Deletions cut 0 bases from V and 9 bases from J, with 5 bases between. The CDR3 runs to 11 residues.

V gene TRBV2 combines with J gene TRBJ2-3; 8 nucleotides line up with TRBD2. Germline trimming cut 6 bases from V and 2 bases from J; bases unmatched to any gene: 7. Per germline, CDR1 SNHLY and CDR2 FYNNEI. The CDR3 has 15 amino acids. CDR3 sequence reads: CASRGSGRATDTQYF. The CDR3, as DNA: TGTGCCAGCAGGGGGAGCGGGAGAGCCACAGATACGCAGTATTTT.

A few counts support this clone. V is TRBV7-9 and J is TRBJ2-1, with 11 bases that match TRBD1. The CDR3 runs to 14 residues. Unmatched junction bases numbered 5, after V lost 5 bases and J lost 8 bases. CDR1 SEHNR and CDR2 FQNEAQ come from the germline V gene (reference sequence). The CDR3 DNA reads TGTGCCAGCAGCGGGACAGGGGGATACGATGAGCAGTTCTTC. It yields the protein CASSGTGGYDEQFF.

The chain recombines TRBV4-3 with TRBJ2-7, with D possibly TRBD2 on 6 matching bases. The CDR3 has 12 amino acids. V lost 0 bases to trimming and J lost 7 bases, with 7 bases between them. Germline V gene data show CDR1 as LGHNA and CDR2 as YSLEER. CDR3 in DNA: TGCGCCAGCAGCCAAGACGGAGGGGAGCAGTACTTC. Translating it yields CASSQDGGEQYF.